This entry describes one TCR beta chain. The data were taken from a study of cytomegalovirus exposure and HLA in healthy donors. The PCR was carried out with 60 Vbeta primers and 13 Jbeta primers. Clones were sequenced by immunoSEQ multiplex PCR, and TCRdb holds only the in-frame ones, with some missing. The table lists roughly 110,000 clones, approximately 80% of them singletons. CDR3 size: 15 residues. Germline-derived CDR1 and CDR2 are SGHTA and FQGNSA. Losses at the gene ends were 1 base for V and 4 bases for J; bases not matched to a gene: 7. V gene TRBV7-2 combines with J gene TRBJ2-7, with TRBD1 identical over 7 bases. This TCR came from a male donor in good health and CMV-seronegative. Source material: PBMCs. CDR3: CASSLVATGEYEQYF. The CDR3 DNA sequence: TGTGCCAGCAGCTTAGTCGCCACAGGGGAGTACGAGCAGTACTTC.